The rows below give T cell receptor beta chains drawn from one sample of a study of cytomegalovirus exposure and HLA in healthy donors. The protocol was immunoSEQ multiplex PCR, while the TCRdb copy is restricted to in-frame clones and leaves out a portion. Altogether 100,000 to 150,000 clones are present, under 85% being singletons, with the ten largest covering 9.5% to 15%. Sequenced input: PBMCs. The receptors here all came from a woman aged 40 to 50 in good health and CMV-seropositive. CDR3s include the opening cysteine and the closing phenylalanine or tryptophan. A D gene is named only where the DNA matches it firmly. Some rows have no size entry. The others give once, few or many, or a class for an expanded clone.

>TRBJ2-7|-|-|TRBV10-1
CASSSDSSYEQYF
TGCGCCAGCAGTTCAGACTCGTCCTACGAGCAGTACTTC
>TRBJ2-1|-|TRBD2|TRBV27
CASSLSASGSDNEQFF
TGTGCCAGCAGTTTATCGGCTAGCGGGAGCGACAATGAGCAGTTCTTC
>TRBJ2-6|-|TRBD1|TRBV5-1
CASSSFTGQGALGANVLTF
TGCGCCAGCAGCTCCTTTACCGGACAGGGGGCGCTTGGGGCCAACGTCCTGACTTTC
>TRBJ2-5|-|TRBD2|TRBV6-6
CASSYVAGQETQYF
TGTGCCAGCAGTTACGTAGCGGGACAAGAGACCCAGTACTTC
>TRBJ1-4|few|-|TRBV2
CASSANSPNEKLFF
TGTGCCAGCAGTGCGAACAGCCCGAATGAAAAACTGTTTTTT
>TRBJ2-7|-|TRBD2|TRBV7-2
CASSLFGTSGIGYEQYF
TGTGCCAGCAGCTTATTTGGGACTAGCGGGATTGGCTACGAGCAGTACTTC
>TRBJ2-1|-|TRBD1|TRBV5-4
CASSFGTGLYNEQFF
TGTGCCAGCAGCTTCGGGACAGGACTTTACAATGAGCAGTTCTTC
>TRBJ2-1|few|-|TRBV5-1
CASSLAQGKGNEQFF
TGCGCCAGCAGCTTGGCGCAGGGTAAGGGCAATGAGCAGTTCTTC
>TRBJ2-1|once|TRBD2|TRBV7-8
CASSPGLASIEQFF
TGTGCCAGCAGCCCCGGACTAGCGTCGATCGAGCAGTTCTTC
>TRBJ2-7|-|-|TRBV2
CASKPGFENEQYF
TGTGCCAGCAAACCGGGGTTCGAAAACGAGCAGTACTTC
>TRBJ2-3|-|TRBD2|TRBV11-2
CASSTLAGGPISTDTQYF
TGTGCCAGCAGCACTTTAGCGGGAGGGCCAATTAGCACAGATACGCAGTATTTT
>TRBJ1-2|-|TRBD1|TRBV28
CASKGGDRGSYGYTF
TGTGCCAGCAAGGGGGGGGACAGGGGGTCCTATGGCTACACCTTC
>TRBJ2-1|-|-|TRBV30
CAWSALTTYNEQFF
TGTGCCTGGAGTGCCCTAACGACCTACAATGAGCAGTTCTTC
>TRBJ2-7|few|-|TRBV6-9
CASGSADIEQYF
TGTGCCAGCGGTTCGGCAGACATAGAGCAGTACTTC
>TRBJ1-1|-|TRBD1|TRBV4-1
CASSQAGTDLIAEAFF
TGCGCCAGCAGCCAAGCCGGGACAGACCTCATCGCCGAAGCTTTCTTT
>TRBJ2-7|-|TRBD1|TRBV29-1
CSVSGTANLYEQYF
TGCAGCGTCTCCGGGACAGCAAACCTCTACGAGCAGTACTTC
>TRBJ2-7|-|-|TRBV15
CATSRESSPGSSYEQYF
TGTGCCACCAGCAGAGAGTCGTCCCCCGGGAGCTCCTACGAGCAGTACTTC
>TRBJ1-1|-|-|TRBV15
CATSRSGSGNTEAFF
TGTGCCACCAGCAGATCAGGGTCGGGGAACACTGAAGCTTTCTTT
>TRBJ2-1|-|TRBD2|TRBV7-2
CASIVAGGPFEQFF
TGTGCCAGCATAGTAGCGGGAGGGCCGTTCGAGCAGTTCTTC
>TRBJ2-5|-|TRBD2|TRBV5-1
CASSSLREAGAGETQYF
TGCGCCAGCAGCTCCCTTCGGGAAGCGGGAGCGGGAGAGACCCAGTACTTC
>TRBJ1-5|-|-|TRBV5-4
CASSLGQSNQPQHF
TGTGCCAGCAGCTTGGGACAGAGCAATCAGCCCCAGCATTTT
>TRBJ2-7|-|TRBD2|TRBV7-9
CSSSFPGLAGVREQYF
TGTTCCAGCAGCTTCCCGGGACTAGCGGGAGTTAGGGAGCAGTACTTC
>TRBJ1-4|-|-|TRBV5-1
CASSLQGATNEKLFF
TGCGCCAGCAGCTTACAGGGTGCAACTAATGAAAAACTGTTTTTT
>TRBJ2-5|-|-|TRBV7-9
CASSFGETQYF
TGTGCCAGCAGCTTCGGGGAGACCCAGTACTTC
>TRBJ2-1|-|TRBD2|TRBV9
CASSVGLAGDEQFF
TGTGCCAGCAGCGTAGGGCTAGCGGGAGATGAGCAGTTCTTC
>TRBJ2-1|once|TRBD2|TRBV27
CASRANSGRFDGEQFF
TGTGCCAGCAGGGCAAATAGCGGGAGGTTTGACGGTGAGCAGTTCTTC
>TRBJ1-2|-|-|TRBV5-1
CASSSEVGAGGYTF
TGCGCCAGCAGCTCGGAGGTGGGGGCCGGTGGCTACACCTTC
>TRBJ2-2|-|-|TRBV10-1
CASSVDLTGELFF
TGCGCCAGCAGTGTAGACTTGACCGGGGAGCTGTTTTTT
>TRBJ2-6|-|-|TRBV4-1
CASSQVDTHSGANVLTF
TGCGCCAGCAGCCAAGTGGACACGCACTCTGGGGCCAACGTCCTGACTTTC
>TRBJ2-7|-|-|TRBV13
CASSHRGTYEQYF
TGTGCCAGCAGCCATCGGGGGACCTACGAGCAGTACTTC
>TRBJ2-1|-|TRBD2|TRBV14
CASSQLLAGGPHEQFF
TGTGCCAGCAGCCAACTTCTAGCGGGAGGGCCACATGAGCAGTTCTTC
>TRBJ2-1|-|TRBD2|TRBV6-5
CASSYLPSGRGNEQFF
TGTGCCAGCAGTTACCTTCCTAGCGGGAGAGGTAATGAGCAGTTCTTC
>TRBJ1-3|-|-|TRBV7-2
CASSATTGKSGNTIYF
TGTGCCAGCAGCGCCACTACAGGGAAGTCTGGAAACACCATATATTTT
>TRBJ2-4|once|TRBD1|TRBV7-9
CASSFPGQGQNIQYF
TGTGCCAGCAGCTTTCCGGGACAGGGCCAAAACATTCAGTACTTC
>TRBJ2-1|-|-|TRBV19
CARHAGGRANEQFF
TGTGCCAGGCACGCAGGGGGGCGGGCCAATGAGCAGTTCTTC
>TRBJ1-2|-|-|TRBV6-1
CASSHGQYYGYTF
TGTGCCAGCAGTCACGGACAGTACTATGGCTACACCTTC
>TRBJ2-1|-|-|TRBV7-3
CASSPVPSYNEQFF
TGTGCCAGCAGCCCTGTCCCCTCCTACAATGAGCAGTTCTTC
>TRBJ2-7|-|-|TRBV15
CATSREVGRSYEQYF
TGTGCCACCAGCAGAGAAGTAGGGAGGTCCTACGAGCAGTACTTC
>TRBJ2-7|-|TRBD1|TRBV6-6
CASTPGTGSYEQYF
TGTGCCAGCACTCCTGGGACAGGGTCCTACGAGCAGTACTTC
>TRBJ2-7|-|-|TRBV13
CASSDSYEQYF
TGTGCCAGCAGTGACAGCTACGAGCAGTACTTC
>TRBJ2-6|-|-|TRBV19
CASSMNGLGANVLTF
TGTGCCAGTAGTATGAACGGACTGGGGGCCAACGTCCTGACTTTC
>TRBJ2-1|-|-|TRBV4-1
CASSQDRGEFYNEQFF
TGCGCCAGCAGCCAAGATCGCGGGGAATTCTACAATGAGCAGTTCTTC
>TRBJ1-5|few|-|TRBV19
CASSIEGAQGQPQHF
TGTGCCAGTAGTATAGAGGGGGCGCAGGGTCAGCCCCAGCATTTT
>TRBJ2-3|-|TRBD1|TRBV19
CASSRRQGTDTQYF
TGTGCCAGTAGTAGGCGACAGGGAACAGATACGCAGTATTTT
>TRBJ1-2|-|TRBD1|TRBV28
CASRDRGRGRETF
TGTGCCAGCAGGGACAGGGGACGGGGCCGGGAGACCTTC
>TRBJ1-4|-|-|TRBV14
CASSQRDLNEKLFF
TGTGCCAGCAGCCAACGGGATTTGAATGAAAAACTGTTTTTT
>TRBJ2-1|-|TRBD2|TRBV10-1
CASSVGRAAYNEQFF
TGCGCCAGCAGCGTCGGGAGGGCCGCCTACAATGAGCAGTTCTTC